These T cell receptor beta chains were read from a single sample in a study of hypomethylating agent response in myelodysplastic syndrome. This table comes from immunoSEQ multiplex PCR, and its TCRdb copy is limited to in-frame clones, with some not included. In the table there are around 2,000 clones, 80% to 90% of which are singletons. The input for sequencing was bone marrow, taken before or after starting hypomethylating agent treatment for myelodysplastic syndrome (not recorded which). All receptors come from a human donor with myelodysplastic syndrome. The CDR3 runs from the conserved cysteine through the conserved F or W. A D gene is named only where the DNA matches it firmly. Clone size is shown for a subset of rows, as once, few, many or a class of expanded clone.

abundance	len	d_gene	j_gene	v_gene	CDR3aa	CDR3nt
-	14	TRBD1	TRBJ2-7	TRBV7-2	CASNPTGRTREQYF	TGTGCCAGCAACCCGACAGGGCGAACGCGAGAGCAGTACTTC
-	16	-	TRBJ1-4	TRBV7-3	CASSLSGRRENEKLFF	TGTGCCAGCAGCTTAAGCGGTCGGCGGGAAAATGAAAAACTGTTTTTT
-	18	-	TRBJ2-4	TRBV21-1	CASSKGSGGRGAKNIQYF	TGTGCCAGCAGCAAGGGTAGCGGGGGCCGGGGGGCCAAAAACATTCAGTACTTC
-	15	-	TRBJ1-1	TRBV4-3	CASSITLGPDTEAFF	TGCGCCAGCAGCATTACCCTTGGACCGGACACTGAAGCTTTCTTT
-	15	TRBD2	TRBJ2-3	TRBV7-2	CASSRGLAAPGTQYF	TGTGCCAGCAGCCGGGGACTAGCGGCCCCAGGTACGCAGTATTTT
-	16	TRBD2	TRBJ2-3	TRBV11-2	CASSLGLAGHTDTQYF	TGTGCCAGCAGCTTAGGACTAGCGGGGCACACAGATACGCAGTATTTT
-	14	-	TRBJ2-2	TRBV4-3	CASSPGPIFGELFF	TGCGCCAGCAGCCCCGGACCCATCTTCGGGGAGCTGTTTTTT
-	13	-	TRBJ2-3	TRBV6-1	CASSQKLTDTQYF	TGTGCCAGCAGCCAGAAACTCACAGATACGCAGTATTTT
-	13	-	TRBJ2-5	TRBV27	CASRGNLGETQYF	TGTGCCAGCAGGGGAAACCTGGGGGAGACCCAGTACTTC
-	15	TRBD2	TRBJ2-3	TRBV6-4	CASSTAAGGTNTQYF	TGTGCCAGCAGTACGGCGGCGGGGGGGACGAATACGCAGTATTTT
-	16	TRBD2	TRBJ2-5	TRBV7-9	CASSWGLAGGKETQYF	TGTGCCAGCAGCTGGGGACTAGCGGGGGGCAAGGAGACCCAGTACTTC
-	14	-	TRBJ1-4	TRBV28	CASSFGATNEKLFF	TGTGCCAGCAGTTTTGGGGCAACTAATGAAAAACTGTTTTTT
-	14	-	TRBJ2-5	TRBV7-9	CASSLGSEVKTQYF	TGTGCCAGCAGCTTAGGGAGCGAAGTGAAGACCCAGTACTTC
-	15	TRBD1	TRBJ2-5	TRBV29-1	CSVEPDRGRVETQYF	TGCAGCGTTGAACCGGACAGGGGGCGTGTGGAGACCCAGTACTTC
-	15	TRBD2	TRBJ2-7	TRBV7-8	CASGQTSGRTYEQYF	TGTGCCAGCGGTCAGACTAGCGGGAGGACCTACGAGCAGTACTTC
-	17	TRBD2	TRBJ2-1	TRBV5-1	CASSLALAGGSYNEQFF	TGCGCCAGCAGCTTGGCACTAGCGGGAGGATCCTACAATGAGCAGTTCTTC
-	13	-	TRBJ2-7	TRBV6-5	CASSPGDRNEQYF	TGTGCCAGCAGTCCAGGGGACCGGAACGAGCAGTACTTC
-	14	-	TRBJ2-7	TRBV6-6	CASSYEPRGYAQYF	TGTGCCAGCAGTTACGAACCAAGGGGCTACGCGCAGTACTTC
-	13	-	TRBJ2-1	TRBV25-1	CASRGTSYNEQFF	TGTGCCAGCAGAGGGACTTCCTACAATGAGCAGTTCTTC
-	15	TRBD1	TRBJ1-1	TRBV4-2	CASSQDTRGGTEAFF	TGTGCCAGCAGCCAAGATACCAGGGGGGGCACTGAAGCTTTCTTT
-	15	-	TRBJ1-1	TRBV4-1	CASSQDRGPNTEAFF	TGCGCCAGCAGCCAAGATCGGGGGCCGAACACTGAAGCTTTCTTT
few	14	-	TRBJ1-1	TRBV29-1	CSVLKTGMNTEAFF	TGCAGCGTACTCAAGACGGGGATGAACACTGAAGCTTTCTTT
-	13	-	TRBJ1-1	TRBV6-6	CASRGTPNTEAFF	TGTGCCAGCAGGGGGACACCGAACACTGAAGCTTTCTTT
-	14	-	TRBJ1-1	TRBV6-5	CASSEWGVGTEAFF	TGTGCCAGCAGCGAATGGGGGGTTGGCACTGAAGCTTTCTTT
-	13	-	TRBJ2-3	TRBV28	CATFAGFTDTQYF	TGTGCCACCTTTGCGGGATTCACAGATACGCAGTATTTT
once	15	-	TRBJ2-6	TRBV5-4	CASSLVVPGANVLTF	TGTGCCAGCAGCTTGGTGGTACCTGGGGCCAACGTCCTGACTTTC
-	13	-	TRBJ1-2	TRBV6-6	CASSSPDSPGGTF	TGTGCCAGCAGTTCCCCGGACAGCCCGGGCGGCACCTTC
once	15	-	TRBJ2-3	TRBV6-6	CASSAIGPGTDTQYF	TGTGCCAGCAGTGCCATCGGGCCTGGCACAGATACGCAGTATTTT
-	15	-	TRBJ2-7	TRBV5-5	CASRQTGTPTYEQYF	TGTGCCAGCAGGCAGACCGGGACTCCGACCTACGAGCAGTACTTC
-	14	-	TRBJ1-2	TRBV30	CAWSVRGRNYGYIF	TGTGCCTGGAGTGTACGGGGGCGGAACTATGGCTACATCTTC
-	16	TRBD2	TRBJ2-3	TRBV7-2	CASSLRMGGSTDTQYF	TGTGCCAGCAGCTTAAGAATGGGCGGGAGTACAGATACGCAGTATTTT